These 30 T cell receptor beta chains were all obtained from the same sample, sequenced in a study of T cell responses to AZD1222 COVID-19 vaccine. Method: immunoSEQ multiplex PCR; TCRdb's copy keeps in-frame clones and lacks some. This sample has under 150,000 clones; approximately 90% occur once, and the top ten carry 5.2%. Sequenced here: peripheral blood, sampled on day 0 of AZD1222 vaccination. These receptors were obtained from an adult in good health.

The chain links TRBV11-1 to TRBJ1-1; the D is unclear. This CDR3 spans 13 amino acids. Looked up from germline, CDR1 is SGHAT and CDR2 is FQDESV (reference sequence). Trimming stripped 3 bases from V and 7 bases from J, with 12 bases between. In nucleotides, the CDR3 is TGTGCCAGCAGCTTTCGGGCCGCTGGTGAAGCTTTCTTT. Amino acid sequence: CASSFRAAGEAFF.

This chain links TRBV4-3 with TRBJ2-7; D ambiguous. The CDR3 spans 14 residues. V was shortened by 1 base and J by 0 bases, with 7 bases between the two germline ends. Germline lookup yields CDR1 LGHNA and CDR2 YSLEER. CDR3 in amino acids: CASSQVRNSYEQYF. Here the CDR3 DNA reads TGCGCCAGCAGCCAAGTTCGAAACTCCTACGAGCAGTACTTC.

The CDR3 DNA reads TGTGCCAGCAGCTTAGCCGGGGGAGGGCCTAGAGTCTACGAGCAGTACTTC. Amino acids: CASSLAGGGPRVYEQYF. V usage is TRBV7-6 and J usage is TRBJ2-7, with 7 positions matching TRBD2. From germline, CDR1 is SGHVS and CDR2 FNYEAQ. CDR3 length: 17 residues. V shed 0 bases, J shed 3 bases, and the junction held 11 bases outside the gene matches. Together with reference TRBV7-6 and TRBJ2-7, the CDR3 gives the full variable domain: GAGVSQSPRYKVTKRGQDVALRCDPISGHVSLYWYRQALGQGPEFLTYFNYEAQQDKSGLPNDRFSAERPEGSISTLTIQRTEQRDSAMYRCASSLAGGGPRVYEQYFGPGTRLTVT.

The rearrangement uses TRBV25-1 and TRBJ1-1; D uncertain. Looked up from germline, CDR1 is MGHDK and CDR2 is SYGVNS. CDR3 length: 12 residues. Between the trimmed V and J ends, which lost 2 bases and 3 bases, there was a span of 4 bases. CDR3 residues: CASSERDTEAFF. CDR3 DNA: TGTGCCAGCAGTGAAAGGGACACTGAAGCTTTCTTT.

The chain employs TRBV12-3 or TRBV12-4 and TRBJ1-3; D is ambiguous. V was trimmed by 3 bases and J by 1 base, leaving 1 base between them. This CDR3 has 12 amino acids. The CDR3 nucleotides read TGTGCCAGCAGTTTTTCTGGAAACACCATATATTTT. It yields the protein CASSFSGNTIYF.

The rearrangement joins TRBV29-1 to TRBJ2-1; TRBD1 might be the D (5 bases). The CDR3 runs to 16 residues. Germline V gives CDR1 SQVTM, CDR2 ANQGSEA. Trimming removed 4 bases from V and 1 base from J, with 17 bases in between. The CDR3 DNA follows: TGCAGCGTTGCCAGTTTAAGGACACTTTCCTACAATGAGCAGTTCTTC. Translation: CSVASLRTLSYNEQFF.

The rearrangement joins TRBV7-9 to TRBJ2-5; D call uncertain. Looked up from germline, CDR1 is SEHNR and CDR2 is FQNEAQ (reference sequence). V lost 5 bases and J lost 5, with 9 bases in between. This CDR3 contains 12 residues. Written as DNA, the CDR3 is TGTGCCAGCAGCGCTTGGCGGGAGACCCAGTACTTC. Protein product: CASSAWRETQYF.

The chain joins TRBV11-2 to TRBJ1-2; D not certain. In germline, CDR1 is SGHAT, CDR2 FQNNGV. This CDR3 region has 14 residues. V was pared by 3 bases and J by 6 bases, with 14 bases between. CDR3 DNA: TGTGCCAGCAGCTTGCTGCGGCGCCTCGATGGCTACACCTTC. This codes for CASSLLRRLDGYTF. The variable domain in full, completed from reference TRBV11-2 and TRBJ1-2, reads EAGVAQSPRYKIIEKRQSVAFWCNPISGHATLYWYQQILGQGPKLLIQFQNNGVVDDSQLPKDRFSAERLKGVDSTLKIQPAKLEDSAVYLCASSLLRRLDGYTFGSGTRLTVV.

The CDR3 spells CASSLDIKGSRGNTGELFF. CDR3 nucleotides: TGTGCCAGCAGCTTAGATATAAAGGGGTCGCGGGGAAACACCGGGGAGCTGTTTTTT. This rearrangement joins TRBV7-8 to TRBJ2-2; D perhaps matches TRBD2 (6 bases). V was shortened by 1 base and J by 2 bases, with 20 bases between the two germline ends. Germline CDR1 and CDR2: SGHVS and FQNEAQ. This CDR3 spans 19 amino acids.

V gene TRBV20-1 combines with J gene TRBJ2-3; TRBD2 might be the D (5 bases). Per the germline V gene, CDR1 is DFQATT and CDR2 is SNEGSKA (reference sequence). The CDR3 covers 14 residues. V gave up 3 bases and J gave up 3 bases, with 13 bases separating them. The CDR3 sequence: CSASRQDLTDTQYF. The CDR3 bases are TGCAGTGCTAGTCGGCAGGACTTAACAGATACGCAGTATTTT.

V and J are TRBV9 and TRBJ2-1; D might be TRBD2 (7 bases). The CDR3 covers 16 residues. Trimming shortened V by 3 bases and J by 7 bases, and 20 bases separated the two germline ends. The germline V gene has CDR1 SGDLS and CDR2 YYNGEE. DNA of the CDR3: TGTGCCAGCAGCGCACCGTGGGGGGGTACAGGGAATGAGCAGTTCTTC. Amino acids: CASSAPWGGTGNEQFF.

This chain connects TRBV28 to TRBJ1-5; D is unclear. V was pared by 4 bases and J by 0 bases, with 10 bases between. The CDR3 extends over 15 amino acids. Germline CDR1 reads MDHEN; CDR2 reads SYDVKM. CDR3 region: CASSSQLYSNQPQHF. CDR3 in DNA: TGTGCCAGCAGTTCGCAGTTATATAGCAATCAGCCCCAGCATTTT.

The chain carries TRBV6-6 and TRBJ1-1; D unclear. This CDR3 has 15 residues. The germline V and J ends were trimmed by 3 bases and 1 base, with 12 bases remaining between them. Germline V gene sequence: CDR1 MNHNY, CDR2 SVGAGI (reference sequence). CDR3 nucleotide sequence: TGTGCCAGCAGTTATAGCCGGACGGCGAACACTGAAGCTTTCTTT. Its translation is CASSYSRTANTEAFF.

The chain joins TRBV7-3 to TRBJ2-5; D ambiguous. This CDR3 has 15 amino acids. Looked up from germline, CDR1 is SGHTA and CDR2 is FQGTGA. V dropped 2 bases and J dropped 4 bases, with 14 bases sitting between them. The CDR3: CASSLGGIVGETQYF. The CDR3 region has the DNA TGTGCCAGCAGCTTAGGTGGGATCGTGGGAGAGACCCAGTACTTC.

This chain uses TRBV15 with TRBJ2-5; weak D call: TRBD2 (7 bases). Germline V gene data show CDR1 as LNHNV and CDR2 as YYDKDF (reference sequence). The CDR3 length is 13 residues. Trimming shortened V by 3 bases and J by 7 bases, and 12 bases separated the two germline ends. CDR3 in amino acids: CATSRGGLGTQYF. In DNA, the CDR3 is TGTGCCACCAGCAGGGGGGGGCTGGGGACCCAGTACTTC.

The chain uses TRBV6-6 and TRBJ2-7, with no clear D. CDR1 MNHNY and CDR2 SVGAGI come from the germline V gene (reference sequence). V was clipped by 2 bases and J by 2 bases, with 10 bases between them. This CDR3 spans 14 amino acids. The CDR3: CASSYRLQTYEQYF. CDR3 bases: TGTGCCAGCAGTTACAGGCTACAGACCTACGAGCAGTACTTC.

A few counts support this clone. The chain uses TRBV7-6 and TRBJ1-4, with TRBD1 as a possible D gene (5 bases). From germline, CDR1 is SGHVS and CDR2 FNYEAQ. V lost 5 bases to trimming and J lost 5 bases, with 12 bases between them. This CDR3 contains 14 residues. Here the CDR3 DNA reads TGTGCCAGCAGCCTACAGGTGACCAATGAAAAACTGTTTTTT. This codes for CASSLQVTNEKLFF.

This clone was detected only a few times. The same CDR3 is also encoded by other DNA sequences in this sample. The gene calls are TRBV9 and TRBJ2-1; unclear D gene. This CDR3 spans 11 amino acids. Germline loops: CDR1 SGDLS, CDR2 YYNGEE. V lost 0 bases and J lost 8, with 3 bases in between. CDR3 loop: CASSVEDEQFF. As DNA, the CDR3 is TGTGCCAGCAGCGTAGAAGATGAGCAGTTCTTC.

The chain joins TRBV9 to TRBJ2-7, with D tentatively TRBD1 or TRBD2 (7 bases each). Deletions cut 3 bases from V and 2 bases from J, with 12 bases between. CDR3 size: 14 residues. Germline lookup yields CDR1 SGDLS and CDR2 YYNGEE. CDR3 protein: CASSAGGVAYEQYF. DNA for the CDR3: TGTGCCAGCAGCGCAGGGGGGGTGGCCTACGAGCAGTACTTC. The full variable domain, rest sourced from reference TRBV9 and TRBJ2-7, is DSGVTQTPKHLITATGQRVTLRCSPRSGDLSVYWYQQSLDQGLQFLIQYYNGEERAKGNILERFSAQQFPDLHSELNLSSLELGDSALYFCASSAGGVAYEQYFGPGTRLTVT.

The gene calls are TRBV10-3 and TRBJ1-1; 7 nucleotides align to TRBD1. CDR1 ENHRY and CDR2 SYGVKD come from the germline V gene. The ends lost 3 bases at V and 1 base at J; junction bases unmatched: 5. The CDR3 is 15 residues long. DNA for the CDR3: TGTGCCATCAGTGAAGGGGGGACAGCGAACACTGAAGCTTTCTTT. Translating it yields CAISEGGTANTEAFF.

The CDR3 region has the DNA TGTGCCATCAGTGAGTCGAGAGGGGTCAATGAAAAACTGTTTTTT. Amino acids: CAISESRGVNEKLFF. V gene TRBV10-3 combines with J gene TRBJ1-4; D possibly corresponds to TRBD1 (5 bases). In germline, CDR1 is ENHRY, CDR2 SYGVKD. Trimming cost V 0 bases and J 5 bases, with 10 bases left between them. CDR3 length: 15 residues.

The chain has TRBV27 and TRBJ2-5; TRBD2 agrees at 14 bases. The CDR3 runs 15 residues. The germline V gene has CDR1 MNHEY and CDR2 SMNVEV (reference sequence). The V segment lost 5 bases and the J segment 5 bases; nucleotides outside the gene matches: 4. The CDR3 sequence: CASSHGTSGSETQYF. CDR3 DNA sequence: TGTGCCAGCAGTCACGGGACTAGCGGGAGTGAGACCCAGTACTTC.

CDR3 nucleotides: TGTGCCAGCAGTTTCTTAAGACGGACCTTCGACACTGAAGCTTTCTTT. As protein: CASSFLRRTFDTEAFF. The chain is built from TRBV27 and TRBJ1-1; D is unresolved. The CDR3 extends over 16 amino acids. V was pared by 3 bases and J by 3 bases, with 17 bases between. Germline assignment: CDR1 MNHEY and CDR2 SMNVEV (reference sequence).

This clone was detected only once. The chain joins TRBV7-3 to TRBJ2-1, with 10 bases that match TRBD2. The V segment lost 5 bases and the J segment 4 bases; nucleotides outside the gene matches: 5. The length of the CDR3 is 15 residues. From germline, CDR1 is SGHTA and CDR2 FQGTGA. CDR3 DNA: TGTGCCAGCAGCCTCCGGACTAGCGGATACAATGAGCAGTTCTTC. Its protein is CASSLRTSGYNEQFF.

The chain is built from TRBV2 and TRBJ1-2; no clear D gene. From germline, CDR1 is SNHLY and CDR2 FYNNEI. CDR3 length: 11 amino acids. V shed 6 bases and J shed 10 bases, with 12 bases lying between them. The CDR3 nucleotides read TGTGCCAGCAGCTTGACCGAGCCCTACACCTTC. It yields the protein CASSLTEPYTF.

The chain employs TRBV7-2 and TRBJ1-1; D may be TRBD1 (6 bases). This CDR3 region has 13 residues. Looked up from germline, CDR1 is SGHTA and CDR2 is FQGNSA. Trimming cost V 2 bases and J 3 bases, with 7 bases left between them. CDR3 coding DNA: TGTGCCAGCAGCTTAAAGGGGGACACTGAAGCTTTCTTT. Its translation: CASSLKGDTEAFF.

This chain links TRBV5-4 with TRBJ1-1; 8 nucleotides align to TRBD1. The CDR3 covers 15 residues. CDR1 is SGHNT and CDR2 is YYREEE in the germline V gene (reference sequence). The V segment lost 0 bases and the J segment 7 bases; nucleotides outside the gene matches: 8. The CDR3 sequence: CASSLGGGTGLEAFF. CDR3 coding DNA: TGTGCCAGCAGCTTGGGAGGCGGGACAGGTCTTGAAGCTTTCTTT.

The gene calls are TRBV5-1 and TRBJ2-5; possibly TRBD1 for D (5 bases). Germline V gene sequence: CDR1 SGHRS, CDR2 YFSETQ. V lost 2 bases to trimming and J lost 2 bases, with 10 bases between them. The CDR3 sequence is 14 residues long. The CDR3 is CASSLPQGQETQYF. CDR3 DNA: TGCGCCAGCAGCTTACCTCAGGGTCAAGAGACCCAGTACTTC.

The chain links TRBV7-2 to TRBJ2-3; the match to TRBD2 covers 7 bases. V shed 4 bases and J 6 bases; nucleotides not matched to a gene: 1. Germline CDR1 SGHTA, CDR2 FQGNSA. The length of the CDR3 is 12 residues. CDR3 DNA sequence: TGTGCCAGCAGCTACGGGGGGGATACGCAGTATTTT. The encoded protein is CASSYGGDTQYF.

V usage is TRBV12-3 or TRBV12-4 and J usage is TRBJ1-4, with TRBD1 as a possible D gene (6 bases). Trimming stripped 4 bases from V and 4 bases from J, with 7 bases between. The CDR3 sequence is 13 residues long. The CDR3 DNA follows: TGTGCCAGCAGTTCCAGGGGTAATGAAAAACTGTTTTTT. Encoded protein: CASSSRGNEKLFF.